This T cell receptor (beta chain) was identified during a study of T-cell memory formation after mild COVID-19 (dated by TCRdb to 2020 to 2023). Notes on the research overall: Most TCR sequence clusters were specific to one of the two donors. T-cell clones expanding and contracting after mild COVID-19 in two donors were tracked by longitudinal TCRalpha and TCRbeta repertoire sequencing. The cohort was made up of two young adult volunteers, one female and one male, who were previously healthy.

These reads were obtained on an Illumina NovaSeq 6000. TCRalpha and TCRbeta cDNA libraries were constructed by 5'RACE with constant-segment primers, with sample barcodes and unique molecular identifiers being introduced. Trizol reagent was used to extract RNA from every sample. Libraries were amplified in two PCR steps, with a second sample barcode and Illumina TruSeq adapters added in the second step. Sequencing of libraries was performed on an Illumina NovaSeq with 2 x 150 bp paired-end reads. From the authors' description of their analysis: The reads were demultiplexed and collapsed into UMI-guided consensus sequences using migec v1.2.7. Using mixcr v2.1.11, the UMI consensuses were aligned to TRA and TRB V and J templates and assembled into clonotypes. A clonotype was counted as expanded or contracted only when both edgeR and NoisET called the clonotype significant, with the noise models trained on biological replicates. For edgeR calls, a false discovery rate-adjusted p below 0.01 and a log2 fold-change threshold of 1 were applied. As an exploratory analysis of dynamics, max-normalized trajectories of the 1000 most abundant clonotypes were examined by PCA with hierarchical clustering. Separately sequenced CD4+ and CD8+ repertoires were used to assign the CD4 or CD8 phenotype of responding clones. TCRdb reworked the public reads: Q25 trimming with fastp, MiXCR clone assembly, productive beta chains retained. Rows with one shared CDR3 protein collapse into an entry with the most common genes and DNA. The V and J calls follow TCRdb's processing rather than the paper's. The sample contains 450,000 or so distinct CDR3 sequences, more than 20% of them found a single time. Together, the top ten hold around 13% of the sample.

Summary of the overall study and its limitations: Some responding clones were found in pre-infection memory, which suggests that pre-existing cross-reactive memory T cells took part in the SARS-CoV-2 response. Contracting CD4+ clones turned up mainly in the CM and EM memory subsets, whereas EMRA was where CD8+ clones were enriched. SARS-CoV-2 specificity was not confirmed for the second-wave clones peaking on day 37. Only two mild cases were covered in the study, and larger cohorts including severe cases with pre-infection samples were considered necessary. Clones contracting from day 15 to 85 had balanced CD4/CD8 phenotypes, while a second wave expanding from day 15 to 37 was biased towards CD4+.

PBMCs were isolated by Ficoll-Paque density gradient centrifugation. The germline V gene provides CDR1 MNHEY and CDR2 SVGEGT. Trimming at the junction amounts to 6 bases on V and 2 bases on J, and the germline ends lie 22 bases apart. Inclusive of the bounding cysteine and phenylalanine, the CDR3 is 17 residues long. CDR3 DNA is the only sequence kept; it has 51 bases, read in frame from the first base. A word on this clonotype: Its antigen remains unidentified. No much larger clone is present one base from it, and per-base qualities are unavailable.

The sequence joins TRBV6-2 or TRBV6-3 to TRBJ1-1, and possibly TRBD1, on 5 matching bases. This receptor was obtained from an adult woman who had mild COVID-19 (a few samples of this study predate the infection). The sample titles of this study are shuffled in the database, so cell type and time point are left out; the donor was told from shared clones. Sequences were obtained from PBMCs or a T cell subset sorted from them (not recorded which). CDR3 loop: CASSSTSPSGGNTEAFF. The DNA sequence follows: TGTGCCAGCAGCTCAACCTCTCCCTCTGGGGGTAACACTGAAGCTTTCTTT.